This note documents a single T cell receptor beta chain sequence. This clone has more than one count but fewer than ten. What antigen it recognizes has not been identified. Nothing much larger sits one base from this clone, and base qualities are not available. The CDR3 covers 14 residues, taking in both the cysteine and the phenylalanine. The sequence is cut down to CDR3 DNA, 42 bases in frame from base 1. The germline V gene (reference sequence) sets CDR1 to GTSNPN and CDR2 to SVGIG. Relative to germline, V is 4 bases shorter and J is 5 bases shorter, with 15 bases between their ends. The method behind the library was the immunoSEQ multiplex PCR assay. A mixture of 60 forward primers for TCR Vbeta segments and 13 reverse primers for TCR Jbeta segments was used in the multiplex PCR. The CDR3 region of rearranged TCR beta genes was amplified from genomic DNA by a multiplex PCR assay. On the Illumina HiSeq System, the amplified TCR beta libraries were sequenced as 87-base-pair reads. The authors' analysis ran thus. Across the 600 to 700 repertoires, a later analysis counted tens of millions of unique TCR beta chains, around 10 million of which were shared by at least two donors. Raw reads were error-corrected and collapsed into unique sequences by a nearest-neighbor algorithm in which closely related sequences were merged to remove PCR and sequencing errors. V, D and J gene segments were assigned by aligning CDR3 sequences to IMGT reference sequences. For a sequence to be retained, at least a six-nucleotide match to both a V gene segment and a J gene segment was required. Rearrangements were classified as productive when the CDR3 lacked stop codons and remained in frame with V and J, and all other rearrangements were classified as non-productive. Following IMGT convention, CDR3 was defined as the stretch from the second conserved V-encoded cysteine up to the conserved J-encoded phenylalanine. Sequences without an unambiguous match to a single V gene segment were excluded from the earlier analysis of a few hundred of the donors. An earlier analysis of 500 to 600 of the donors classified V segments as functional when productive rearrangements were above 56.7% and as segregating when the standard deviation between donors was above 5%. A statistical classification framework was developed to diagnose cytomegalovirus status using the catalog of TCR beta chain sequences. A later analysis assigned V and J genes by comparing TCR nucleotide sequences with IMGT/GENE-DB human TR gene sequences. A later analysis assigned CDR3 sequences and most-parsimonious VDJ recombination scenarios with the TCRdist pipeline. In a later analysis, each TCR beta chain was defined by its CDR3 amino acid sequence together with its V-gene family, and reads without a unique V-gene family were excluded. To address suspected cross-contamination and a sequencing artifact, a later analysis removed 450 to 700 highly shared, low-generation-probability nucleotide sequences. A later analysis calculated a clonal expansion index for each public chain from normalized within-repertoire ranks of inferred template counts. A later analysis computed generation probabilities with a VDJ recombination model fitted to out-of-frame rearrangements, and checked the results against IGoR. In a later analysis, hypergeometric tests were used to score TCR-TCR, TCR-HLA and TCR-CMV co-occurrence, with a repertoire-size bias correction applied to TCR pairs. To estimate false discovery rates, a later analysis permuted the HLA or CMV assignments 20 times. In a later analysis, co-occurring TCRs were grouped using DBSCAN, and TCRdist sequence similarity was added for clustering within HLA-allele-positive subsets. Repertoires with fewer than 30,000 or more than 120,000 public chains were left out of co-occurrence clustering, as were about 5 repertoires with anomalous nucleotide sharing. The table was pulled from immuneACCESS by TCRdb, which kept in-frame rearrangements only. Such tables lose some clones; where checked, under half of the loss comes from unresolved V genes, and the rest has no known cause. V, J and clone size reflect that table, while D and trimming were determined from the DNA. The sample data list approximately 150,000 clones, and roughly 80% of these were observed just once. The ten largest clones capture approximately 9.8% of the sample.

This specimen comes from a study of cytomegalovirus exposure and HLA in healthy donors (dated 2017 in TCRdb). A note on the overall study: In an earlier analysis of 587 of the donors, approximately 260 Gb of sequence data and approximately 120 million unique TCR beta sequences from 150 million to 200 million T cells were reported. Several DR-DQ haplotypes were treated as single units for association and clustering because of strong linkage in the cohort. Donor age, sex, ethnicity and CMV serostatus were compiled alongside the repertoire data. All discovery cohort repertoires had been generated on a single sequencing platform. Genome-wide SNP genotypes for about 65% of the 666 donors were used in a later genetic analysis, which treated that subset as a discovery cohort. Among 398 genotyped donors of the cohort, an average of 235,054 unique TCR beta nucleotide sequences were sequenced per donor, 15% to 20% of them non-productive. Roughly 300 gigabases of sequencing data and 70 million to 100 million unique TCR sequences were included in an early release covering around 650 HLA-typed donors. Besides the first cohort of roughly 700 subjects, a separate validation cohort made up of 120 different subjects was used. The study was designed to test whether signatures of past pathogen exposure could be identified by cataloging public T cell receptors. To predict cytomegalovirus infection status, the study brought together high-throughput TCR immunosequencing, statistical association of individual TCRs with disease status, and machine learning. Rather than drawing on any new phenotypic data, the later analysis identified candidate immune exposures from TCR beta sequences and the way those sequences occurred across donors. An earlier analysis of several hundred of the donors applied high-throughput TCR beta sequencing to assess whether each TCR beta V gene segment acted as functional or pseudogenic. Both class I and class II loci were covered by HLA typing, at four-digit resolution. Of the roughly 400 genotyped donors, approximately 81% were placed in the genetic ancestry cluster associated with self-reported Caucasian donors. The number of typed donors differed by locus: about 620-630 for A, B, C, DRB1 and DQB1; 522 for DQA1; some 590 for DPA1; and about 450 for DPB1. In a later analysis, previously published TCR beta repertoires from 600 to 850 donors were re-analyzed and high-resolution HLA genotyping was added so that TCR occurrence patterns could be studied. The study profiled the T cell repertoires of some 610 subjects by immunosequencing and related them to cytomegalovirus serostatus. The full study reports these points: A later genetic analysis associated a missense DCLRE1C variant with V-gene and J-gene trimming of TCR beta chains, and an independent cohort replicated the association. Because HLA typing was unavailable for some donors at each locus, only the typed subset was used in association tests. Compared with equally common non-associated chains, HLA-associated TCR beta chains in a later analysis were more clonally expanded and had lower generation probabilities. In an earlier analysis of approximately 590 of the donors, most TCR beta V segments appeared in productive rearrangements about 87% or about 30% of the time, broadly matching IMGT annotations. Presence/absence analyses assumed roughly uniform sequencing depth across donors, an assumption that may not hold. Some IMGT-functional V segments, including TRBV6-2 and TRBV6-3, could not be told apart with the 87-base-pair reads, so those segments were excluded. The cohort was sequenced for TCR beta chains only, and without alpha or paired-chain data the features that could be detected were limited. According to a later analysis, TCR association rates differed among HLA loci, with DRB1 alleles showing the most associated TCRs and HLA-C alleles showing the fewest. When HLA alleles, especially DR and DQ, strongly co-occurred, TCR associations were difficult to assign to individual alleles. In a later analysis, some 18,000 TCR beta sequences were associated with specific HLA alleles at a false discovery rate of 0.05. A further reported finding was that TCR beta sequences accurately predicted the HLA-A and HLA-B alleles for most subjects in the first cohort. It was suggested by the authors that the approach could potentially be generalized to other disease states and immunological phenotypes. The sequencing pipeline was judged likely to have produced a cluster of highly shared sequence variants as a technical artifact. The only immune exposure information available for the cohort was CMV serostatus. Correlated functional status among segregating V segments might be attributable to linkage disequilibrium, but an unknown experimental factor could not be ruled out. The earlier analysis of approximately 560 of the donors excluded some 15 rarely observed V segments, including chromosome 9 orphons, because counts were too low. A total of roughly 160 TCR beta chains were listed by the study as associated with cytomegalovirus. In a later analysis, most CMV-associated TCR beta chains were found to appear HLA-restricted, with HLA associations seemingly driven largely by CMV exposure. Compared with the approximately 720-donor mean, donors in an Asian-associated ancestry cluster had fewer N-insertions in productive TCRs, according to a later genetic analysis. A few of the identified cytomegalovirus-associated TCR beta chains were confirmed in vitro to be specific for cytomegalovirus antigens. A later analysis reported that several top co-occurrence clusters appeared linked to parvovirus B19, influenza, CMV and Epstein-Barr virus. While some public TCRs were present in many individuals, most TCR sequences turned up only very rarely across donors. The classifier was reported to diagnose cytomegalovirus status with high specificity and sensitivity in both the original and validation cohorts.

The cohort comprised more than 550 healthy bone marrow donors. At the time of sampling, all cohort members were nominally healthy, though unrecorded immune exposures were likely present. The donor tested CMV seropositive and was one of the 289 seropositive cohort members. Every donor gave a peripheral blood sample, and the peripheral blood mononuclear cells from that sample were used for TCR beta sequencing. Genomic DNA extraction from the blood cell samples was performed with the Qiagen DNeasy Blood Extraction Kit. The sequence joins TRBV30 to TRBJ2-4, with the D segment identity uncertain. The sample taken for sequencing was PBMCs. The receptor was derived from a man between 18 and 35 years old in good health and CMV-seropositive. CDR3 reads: CAWTKFEVQNIQYF. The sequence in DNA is TGTGCCTGGACTAAATTTGAGGTCCAAAACATTCAGTACTTC. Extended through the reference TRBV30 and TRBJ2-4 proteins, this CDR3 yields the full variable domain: SQTIHQWPATLVQPVGSPLSLECTVEGTSNPNLYWYRQAAGRGLQLLFYSVGIGQISSEVPQNLSASRPQDRQFILSSKKLLLSDSGFYLCAWTKFEVQNIQYFGAGTRLSVL.